The 10 T cell receptor beta chains below all came from one sample that was sequenced in a study of Ad26.COV2.S vaccination and SARS-CoV-2 variants. Produced via immunoSEQ multiplex PCR; TCRdb's table is partial and in-frame only. This table holds approximately 410,000 clones, 88% found once. Treatment indicated: around 19 received Ad26.COV2.S at low or high dose, single or two shots; about 5 received placebo; per-sample allocation not given. The samples date from day 63 after the first vaccine or placebo injection. Source: peripheral blood, taken in a trial of Ad26.COV2.S vaccine versus placebo. Receptors were obtained from a person between 18 and 65 years old who received the Ad26.COV2.S COVID-19 vaccine or a placebo.

The rearrangement links TRBV5-6 to TRBJ1-6, with 10 bases fitting TRBD1. Germline trimming cut 4 bases from V and 10 bases from J; bases unmatched to any gene: 14. The CDR3 runs to 17 residues. CDR1 is SGHDT, CDR2 YYEEEE, per germline. This chain's CDR3 is CASSPEVATGGRSPLHF. CDR3 nucleotide sequence: TGTGCCAGCAGCCCTGAAGTTGCGACAGGGGGCCGATCACCCCTCCACTTT. The full variable domain, rest sourced from reference TRBV5-6 and TRBJ1-6, is DAGVTQSPTHLIKTRGQQVTLRCSPKSGHDTVSWYQQALGQGPQFIFQYYEEEERQRGNFPDRFSGHQFPNYSSELNVNALLLGDSALYLCASSPEVATGGRSPLHFGNGTRLTVT.

The chain carries TRBV19 and TRBJ2-1, with D uncertain. This CDR3 has 14 amino acids. CDR1 and CDR2 (germline): LNHDA, SQIVND (reference sequence). V lost 11 bases, J lost 3 bases, and 17 bases lay in between. The CDR3 spells CAGERVISYNEQFF. The DNA of the CDR3 is TGTGCCGGCGAAAGGGTGATAAGCTACAATGAGCAGTTCTTC.

V and J are TRBV7-2 and TRBJ1-1, with a tentative D call TRBD1 (6 bases). Looked up from germline, CDR1 is SGHTA and CDR2 is FQGNSA. The CDR3 totals 15 residues. Trimming stripped 5 bases from V and 0 bases from J, with 13 bases between. The CDR3 reads CASSPFRTVNTEAFF. The CDR3 DNA sequence: TGTGCCAGCAGCCCATTTAGGACAGTGAACACTGAAGCTTTCTTT. The full variable domain, its missing parts supplied by reference TRBV7-2 and TRBJ1-1, is GAGVSQSPSNKVTEKGKDVELRCDPISGHTALYWYRQSLGQGLEFLIYFQGNSAPDKSGLPSDRFSAERTGGSVSTLTIQRTQQEDSAVYLCASSPFRTVNTEAFFGQGTRLTVV.

The chain is built from TRBV28 and TRBJ2-1; 7 bases fit TRBD1. V dropped 7 bases and J dropped 0; count of bases not matched to a gene: 3. Per germline, CDR1 MDHEN and CDR2 SYDVKM. The CDR3 consists of 14 residues. This chain's CDR3 is CASNRGSSYNEQFF. CDR3 sequence (DNA): TGTGCCAGCAACAGGGGAAGCTCCTACAATGAGCAGTTCTTC. The full variable domain, in which reference TRBV28 and TRBJ2-1 provide the parts outside the CDR3, is DVKVTQSSRYLVKRTGEKVFLECVQDMDHENMFWYRQDPGLGLRLIYFSYDVKMKEKGDIPEGYSVSREKKERFSLILESASTNQTSMYLCASNRGSSYNEQFFGPGTRLTVL.

The CDR3 here is CAASSWDRYEQYF. CDR3 coding DNA: TGCGCCGCCAGCAGTTGGGACCGCTACGAGCAGTACTTC. The V and J genes are TRBV10-2 and TRBJ2-7; tentatively, D is TRBD1 or TRBD2 (5 bases each). V lost 11 bases and J 3 bases, leaving 17 bases between the germline ends. Germline V gene sequence: CDR1 WSHSY, CDR2 SAAADI. There are 13 residues in the CDR3.

The gene calls are TRBV19 and TRBJ2-3; possibly TRBD2 for D (6 bases). V gave up 9 bases and J gave up 6 bases, with 16 bases separating them. There are 13 residues in the CDR3. Germline values: CDR1 LNHDA, CDR2 SQIVND (reference sequence). The DNA of the CDR3 is TGTGCCAGCAAGGAGGGGTTTTTTGATACGCAGTATTTT. Translated: CASKEGFFDTQYF.

This clone has a handful of counts. The chain recombines TRBV18 with TRBJ1-2, with TRBD1 matching over 8 bases. CDR3 size: 18 residues. Germline-derived CDR1 and CDR2 are KGHSH and LQKENI. The V segment lost 3 bases and the J segment 4 bases; nucleotides outside the gene matches: 16. CDR3 nucleotide sequence: TGTGCCAGCTCACCCACACAAACAGGACAGGGAACGGTCTATGGCTACACCTTC. Its protein is CASSPTQTGQGTVYGYTF.

This chain links TRBV2 with TRBJ1-3; D gene unclear. Trimming removed 7 bases at V and 5 bases at J, with 15 bases between. This CDR3 comprises 14 residues. The germline CDR1 and CDR2 sequences are SNHLY and FYNNEI. DNA of the CDR3: TGTGCCAGCAAGGAGGACTCGGGGAGAAACACCATATATTTT. Residues: CASKEDSGRNTIYF. Variable domain in full (rest from reference TRBV2 and TRBJ1-3): EPEVTQTPSHQVTQMGQEVILRCVPISNHLYFYWYRQILGQKVEFLVSFYNNEISEKSEIFDDQFSVERPDGSNFTLKIRSTKLEDSAMYFCASKEDSGRNTIYFGEGSWLTVV.

This sequence joins TRBV2 and TRBJ2-3; 10 positions match TRBD2. Germline trimming cut 7 bases from V and 6 bases from J; bases unmatched to any gene: 7. The germline V gene has CDR1 SNHLY and CDR2 FYNNEI. CDR3 size: 14 residues. The CDR3 nucleotides are TGTGCCAGCAAAGGACTAGCGGCGTGGGATACGCAGTATTTT. This gives the protein CASKGLAAWDTQYF.

In the case of this clone: Distinct nucleotide sequences in the sample also encode this CDR3. V is TRBV7-2 and J is TRBJ2-7; the D is unclear. This CDR3 comprises 15 residues. V lost 0 bases, J lost 1 base, and 10 bases lay in between. CDR1 SGHTA and CDR2 FQGNSA come from the germline V gene. The DNA of the CDR3 is TGTGCCAGCAGCTTAGCGTCCGGCGGATCCTACGAGCAGTACTTC. Encoded protein: CASSLASGGSYEQYF.